The present entry profiles one TCR beta chain with its context. Its specificity is not known. PCR was performed using 60 Vbeta and 13 Jbeta primers. Measured with immunoSEQ multiplex PCR; TCRdb has only the in-frame clones, and not every one. This table holds 100,000 to 150,000 clones, 80% found once. The sample is drawn from a study of cytomegalovirus exposure and HLA in healthy donors. Study background: Unique TCRs numbering some 80 million, obtained from HLA-typed donors, made up an early data release. Study-wide results and limits: Some highly shared sequence variants likely arose as a pipeline artifact. What TCR beta sequences reportedly achieved was accurate prediction of HLA-A and HLA-B alleles in most subjects.

Germline V lookup: CDR1 MNHNS, CDR2 SASEGT. J lost 5 bases, V lost 8 bases, and 7 bases had no gene match. The CDR3 sequence is 15 residues long. This chain connects TRBV6-1 to TRBJ2-5, with 14 bases identical to TRBD2. The clonotype was recovered from a man aged 35 to 55 in good health and CMV-seronegative. The sequenced sample was PBMCs. The CDR3 region has the DNA TGTGCCAGCGCGACTAGCGGGAGGGCCGGGGAGACCCAGTACTTC. Residues: CASATSGRAGETQYF.